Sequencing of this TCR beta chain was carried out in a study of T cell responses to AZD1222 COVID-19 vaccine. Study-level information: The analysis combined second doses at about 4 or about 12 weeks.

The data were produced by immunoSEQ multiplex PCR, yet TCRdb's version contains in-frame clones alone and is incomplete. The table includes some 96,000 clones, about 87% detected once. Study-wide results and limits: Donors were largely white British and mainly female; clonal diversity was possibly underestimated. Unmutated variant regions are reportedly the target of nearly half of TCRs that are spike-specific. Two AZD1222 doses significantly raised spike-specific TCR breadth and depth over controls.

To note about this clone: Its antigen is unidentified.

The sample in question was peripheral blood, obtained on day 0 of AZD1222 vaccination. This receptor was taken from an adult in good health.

CDR3 sequence reads: CASSLSRRTGELFF. The CDR3 coding sequence is TGTGCCAGCAGTTTATCGAGAAGGACCGGGGAGCTGTTTTTT. The chain carries TRBV27 and TRBJ2-2; D not certain. Germline V CDR1 and CDR2: MNHEY, SMNVEV (reference sequence). This CDR3 has 14 residues. The V and J ends lost 0 bases and 5 bases respectively, with 7 bases between them.